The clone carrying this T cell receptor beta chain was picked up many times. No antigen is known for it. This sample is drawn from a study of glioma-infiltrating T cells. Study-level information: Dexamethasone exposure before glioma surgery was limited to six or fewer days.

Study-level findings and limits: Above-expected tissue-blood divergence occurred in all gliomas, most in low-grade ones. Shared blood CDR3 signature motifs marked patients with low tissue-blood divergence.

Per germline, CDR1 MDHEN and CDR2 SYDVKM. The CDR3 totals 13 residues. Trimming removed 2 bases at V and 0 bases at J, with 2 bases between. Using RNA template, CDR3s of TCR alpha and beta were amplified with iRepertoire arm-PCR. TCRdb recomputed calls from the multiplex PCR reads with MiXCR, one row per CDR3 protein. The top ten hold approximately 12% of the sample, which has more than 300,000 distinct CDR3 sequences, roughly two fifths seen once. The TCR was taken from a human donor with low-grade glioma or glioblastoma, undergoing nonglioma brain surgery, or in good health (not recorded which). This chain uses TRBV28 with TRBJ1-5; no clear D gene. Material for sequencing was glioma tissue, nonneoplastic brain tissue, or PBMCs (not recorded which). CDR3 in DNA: TGTGCCAGCAGTTTAGCTAGCAATCAGCCCCAGCATTTT. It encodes CASSLASNQPQHF. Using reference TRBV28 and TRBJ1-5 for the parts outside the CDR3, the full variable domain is DVKVTQSSRYLVKRTGEKVFLECVQDMDHENMFWYRQDPGLGLRLIYFSYDVKMKEKGDIPEGYSVSREKKERFSLILESASTNQTSMYLCASSLASNQPQHFGDGTRLSIL.